The present T cell receptor beta chain was sequenced within a study of cytomegalovirus exposure and HLA in healthy donors (dated 2017 in TCRdb). In the study overall: In an earlier analysis of 450 to 750 of the donors, about 260 Gb of sequence data and 117 million unique TCR beta sequences from roughly 180 million T cells were reported. Roughly 290 gigabases of sequencing data and 75 million to 85 million unique TCR sequences made up an early release that covered about 640 HLA-typed donors. Of the 398 genotyped donors, approximately 83% fell in the genetic ancestry cluster associated with self-reported Caucasian donors. The study aimed to test whether cataloging public T cell receptors could reveal signatures of past pathogen exposure. Using immunosequencing, the study profiled T cell repertoires from 550 to 750 subjects and related those repertoires to cytomegalovirus serostatus. Besides the first cohort of roughly 700 subjects, a separate validation cohort made up of around 120 different subjects was used. To predict cytomegalovirus infection status, the study combined high-throughput TCR immunosequencing, statistical association of individual TCRs with disease status, and machine learning. In a later analysis, previously published TCR beta repertoires from some 640 donors were re-analyzed and high-resolution HLA genotyping was added so that TCR occurrence patterns could be studied. Rather than using new phenotypic data, the later analysis identified candidate immune exposures from TCR beta sequences and from how often those sequences occurred across donors. An earlier analysis of about 600 of the donors used high-throughput TCR beta sequencing to judge whether each TCR beta V gene segment behaved as functional or pseudogenic. Donor age, sex, ethnicity and CMV serostatus were compiled together with the repertoire data. Genome-wide SNP genotypes for about 60% of the roughly 670 donors were used in a later genetic analysis, which treated that subset as a discovery cohort. Every repertoire in the discovery cohort had been generated on one and the same sequencing platform. HLA typing included class I and class II loci at four-digit resolution. The number of donors typed differed by locus, with about 629-630 for A, B, C, DRB1 and DQB1, 522 for DQA1, over 600 for DPA1, and some 450 for DPB1. Because of strong linkage in the cohort, roughly five DR-DQ haplotypes were treated as single units for association and clustering. Among 300 to 450 genotyped donors of the cohort, an average of 235,054 unique TCR beta nucleotide sequences were sequenced per donor, 15% to 20% of them non-productive. The paper as a whole reports these results and caveats: In a later analysis, HLA-associated TCR beta chains showed more clonal expansion and lower generation probabilities than non-associated chains that were equally common. A total of 150 to 200 TCR beta chains were listed by the study as associated with cytomegalovirus. A later analysis found that most CMV-associated TCR beta chains appeared HLA-restricted, with HLA associations seemingly driven largely by CMV exposure. Roughly uniform sequencing depth across donors was assumed in presence/absence analyses, although this assumption may not hold. A group of highly shared sequence variants was considered likely to be a technical artifact of the sequencing pipeline. At a false discovery rate of 0.05, a later analysis linked approximately 18,000 TCR beta sequences to specific HLA alleles. Most TCR sequences were observed very rarely across donors, whereas some public TCRs were present in many individuals. Several of the top co-occurrence clusters appeared to be linked to parvovirus B19, influenza, CMV and Epstein-Barr virus, according to a later analysis. This cohort had only TCR beta chains sequenced, and the lack of alpha or paired-chain data limited which features could be detected. The only immune exposure information available for the cohort was CMV serostatus. A few of the identified cytomegalovirus-associated TCR beta chains were confirmed in vitro to be specific for cytomegalovirus antigens. Because some donors lacked HLA typing at each locus, the association tests relied only on the typed subset. The classifier was reported to diagnose cytomegalovirus status with high specificity and sensitivity in both the original cohort and the validation cohort. In an earlier analysis of around 600 of the donors, most TCR beta V segments appeared in productive rearrangements about 90% or about 30% of the time, broadly matching IMGT annotations. Strong co-occurrence of HLA alleles, especially DR and DQ, made assigning TCR associations to individual alleles difficult. A later analysis found that TCR association rates varied across HLA loci, with DRB1 alleles showing the most associated TCRs and HLA-C alleles the fewest. The earlier analysis of about 600 of the donors excluded approximately 15 rarely observed V segments, including chromosome 9 orphons, because counts were too low. A later genetic analysis reported fewer N-insertions in productive TCRs among donors in an Asian-associated ancestry cluster than the approximately 700-donor mean. Because the 87-base-pair reads could not distinguish some IMGT-functional V segments, including TRBV6-2 and TRBV6-3, those segments were excluded. V-gene and J-gene trimming of TCR beta chains was associated with a missense DCLRE1C variant in a later genetic analysis, and the association was replicated in an independent cohort. Linkage disequilibrium might explain the correlated functional status among segregating V segments, but an unknown experimental factor could not be ruled out. A further reported finding was that TCR beta sequences accurately predicted the HLA-A and HLA-B alleles for most subjects in the first cohort. The authors suggested that the approach could potentially be generalized to other disease states and immunological phenotypes.

The germline V gene yields MNHNS for CDR1 and SASEGT for CDR2. The CDR3 runs 14 amino acids, cysteine and phenylalanine included. This entry keeps only the CDR3 DNA: 42 bases, framed from base 1. V is shortened by 8 bases, J by 5 bases, and the region joining them spans 15 bases. The library was produced with the immunoSEQ multiplex PCR assay. A mixture of 60 forward primers for TCR Vbeta segments and 13 reverse primers for TCR Jbeta segments was used in the multiplex PCR. A multiplex PCR assay on genomic DNA amplified the CDR3 region of rearranged TCR beta genes. Amplified TCR beta libraries were sequenced as 87-base-pair reads on the Illumina HiSeq System. The study's processing was this. A later analysis tallied roughly 80 million unique TCR beta chains across the 666 repertoires, and approximately 11 million of those chains were shared by two or more donors. Raw reads were error-corrected and collapsed into unique sequences by a nearest-neighbor algorithm in which closely related sequences were merged to remove PCR and sequencing errors. CDR3 sequences were aligned to IMGT reference sequences to assign V, D and J gene segments. For a sequence to be retained, at least a six-nucleotide match to both a V gene segment and a J gene segment was required. Rearrangements were classified as productive when the CDR3 lacked stop codons and remained in frame with V and J, and all other rearrangements were classified as non-productive. CDR3 was defined according to IMGT convention as the region running from the second conserved V-encoded cysteine to the conserved J-encoded phenylalanine. Sequences without an unambiguous match to a single V gene segment were excluded from the earlier analysis of about 600 of the donors. An earlier analysis of several hundred of the donors called V segments functional above 56.7% productive rearrangements and segregating when the between-donor standard deviation exceeded 5%. A statistical classification framework was developed to diagnose cytomegalovirus status using the catalog of TCR beta chain sequences. In a later analysis, V and J genes were assigned by comparing TCR nucleotide sequences against IMGT/GENE-DB human TR gene sequences. The TCRdist pipeline was used in a later analysis to assign CDR3 sequences and most-parsimonious VDJ recombination scenarios. In a later analysis, every TCR beta chain was defined by the combination of its CDR3 amino acid sequence and its V-gene family, and reads without a unique V-gene family were dropped. To address suspected cross-contamination and a sequencing artifact, a later analysis removed approximately 590 highly shared, low-generation-probability nucleotide sequences. A later analysis calculated a clonal expansion index for each public chain from normalized within-repertoire ranks of inferred template counts. Generation probabilities in a later analysis came from a VDJ recombination model fitted to out-of-frame rearrangements, and those results were checked against IGoR. In a later analysis, TCR-TCR, TCR-HLA and TCR-CMV co-occurrence was scored with hypergeometric tests, and a repertoire-size bias correction was applied to TCR pairs. False discovery rates were estimated in a later analysis by permuting HLA or CMV assignments 20 times. In a later analysis, co-occurring TCRs were grouped using DBSCAN, and TCRdist sequence similarity was added for clustering within HLA-allele-positive subsets. Repertoires with fewer than 30,000 or more than 120,000 public chains, plus five repertoires with anomalous nucleotide sharing, were excluded from co-occurrence clustering. TCRdb took over this immuneACCESS table, retaining in-frame rearrangements with V and J assigned. Such tables are incomplete; in checked studies, under half of the missing clones stem from an unresolved V gene, and the remainder is unexplained. V and J calls and clone size are as listed in that table; D and trimming were resolved from the DNA. This sample gives over 150,000 clones in total; approximately 80% of them show up just once. Clones ranked in the top ten supply approximately 4.8% of the sample.

The cohort comprised hundreds of healthy bone marrow donors. At the time of sampling, all cohort members were nominally healthy, though unrecorded immune exposures were likely present. The donor was CMV seronegative and was included in the group of a few hundred seronegative cohort members. A peripheral blood sample was provided by each donor, and peripheral blood mononuclear cells were used for TCR beta sequencing. Genomic DNA was extracted from the blood cell samples with the Qiagen DNeasy Blood Extraction Kit. Comment on this clone: Its cognate antigen has yet to be identified. Base qualities were left out, and no much larger clone turns up one base away.

Source material: PBMCs. This receptor was obtained from a man aged 25-45 years in good health and CMV-seronegative. The chain joins TRBV6-1 to TRBJ1-4; the D gene is possibly TRBD1, with 6 bases matching. The nucleotide sequence is given as TGTGCCAGCGGGGAAGGGGGGCCGAATGAAAAACTGTTTTTT. Its coded protein is CASGEGGPNEKLFF.